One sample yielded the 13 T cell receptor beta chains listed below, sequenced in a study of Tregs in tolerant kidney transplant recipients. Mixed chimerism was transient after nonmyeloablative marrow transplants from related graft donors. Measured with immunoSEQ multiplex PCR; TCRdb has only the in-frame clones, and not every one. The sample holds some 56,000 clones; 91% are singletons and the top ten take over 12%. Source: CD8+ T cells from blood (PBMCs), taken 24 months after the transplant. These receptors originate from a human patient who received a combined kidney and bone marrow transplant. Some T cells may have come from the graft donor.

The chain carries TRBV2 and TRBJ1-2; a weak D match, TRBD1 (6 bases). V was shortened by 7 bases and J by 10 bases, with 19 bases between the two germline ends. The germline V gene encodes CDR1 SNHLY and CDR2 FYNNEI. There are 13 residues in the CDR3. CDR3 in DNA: TGTGCCAGCAAGGAGGAACCGGGGGGCGCCTACACCTTC. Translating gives CASKEEPGGAYTF.

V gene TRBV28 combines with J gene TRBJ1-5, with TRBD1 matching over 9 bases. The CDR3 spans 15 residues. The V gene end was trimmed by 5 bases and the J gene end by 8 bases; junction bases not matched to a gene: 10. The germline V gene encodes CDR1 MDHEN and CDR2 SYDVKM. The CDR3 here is CASSPGPGTGKPQHF. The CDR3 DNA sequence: TGTGCCAGCAGTCCTGGTCCCGGGACAGGGAAGCCCCAGCATTTT.

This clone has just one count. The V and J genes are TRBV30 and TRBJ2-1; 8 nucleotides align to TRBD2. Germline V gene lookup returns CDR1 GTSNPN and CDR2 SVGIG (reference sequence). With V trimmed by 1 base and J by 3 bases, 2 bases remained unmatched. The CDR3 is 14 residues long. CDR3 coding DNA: TGTGCCTGGAGTGGAACTAGCGGCTACAATGAGCAGTTCTTC. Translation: CAWSGTSGYNEQFF.

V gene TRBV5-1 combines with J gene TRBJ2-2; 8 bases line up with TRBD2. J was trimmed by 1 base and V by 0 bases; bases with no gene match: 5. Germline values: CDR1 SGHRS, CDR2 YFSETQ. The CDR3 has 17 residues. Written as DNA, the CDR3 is TGCGCCAGCAGCTTGGCCGGAGCGGGGGTGAACACCGGGGAGCTGTTTTTT. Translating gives CASSLAGAGVNTGELFF.

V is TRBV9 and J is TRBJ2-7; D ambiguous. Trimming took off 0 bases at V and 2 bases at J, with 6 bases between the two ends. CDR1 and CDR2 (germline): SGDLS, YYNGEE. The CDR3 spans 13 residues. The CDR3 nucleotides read TGTGCCAGCAGCGTAGGCAGTCCCTACGAGCAGTACTTC. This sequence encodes CASSVGSPYEQYF.

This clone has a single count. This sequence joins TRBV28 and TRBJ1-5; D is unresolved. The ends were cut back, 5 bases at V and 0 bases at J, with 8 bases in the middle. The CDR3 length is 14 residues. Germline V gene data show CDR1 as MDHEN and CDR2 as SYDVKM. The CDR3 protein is CASSNTDSNQPQHF. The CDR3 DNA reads TGTGCCAGCAGTAACACAGATAGCAATCAGCCCCAGCATTTT.

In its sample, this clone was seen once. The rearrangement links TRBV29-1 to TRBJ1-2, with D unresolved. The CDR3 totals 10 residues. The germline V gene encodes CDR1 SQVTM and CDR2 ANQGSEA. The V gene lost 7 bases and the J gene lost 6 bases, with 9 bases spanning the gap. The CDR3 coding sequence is TGCAGCGCCGCGGCCGATGGCTACACCTTC. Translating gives CSAAADGYTF.

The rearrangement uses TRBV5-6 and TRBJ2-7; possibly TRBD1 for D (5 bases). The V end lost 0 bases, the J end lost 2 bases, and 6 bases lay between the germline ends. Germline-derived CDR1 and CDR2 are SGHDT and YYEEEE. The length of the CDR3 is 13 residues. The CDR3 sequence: CASSLGRAYEQYF. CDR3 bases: TGTGCCAGCAGCTTGGGCAGGGCCTACGAGCAGTACTTC. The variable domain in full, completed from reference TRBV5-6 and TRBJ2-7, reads DAGVTQSPTHLIKTRGQQVTLRCSPKSGHDTVSWYQQALGQGPQFIFQYYEEEERQRGNFPDRFSGHQFPNYSSELNVNALLLGDSALYLCASSLGRAYEQYFGPGTRLTVT.

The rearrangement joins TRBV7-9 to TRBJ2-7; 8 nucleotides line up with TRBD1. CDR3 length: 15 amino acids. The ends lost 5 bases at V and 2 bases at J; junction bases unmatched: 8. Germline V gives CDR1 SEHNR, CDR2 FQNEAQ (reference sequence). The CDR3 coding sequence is TGTGCCAGCAGCCCCCCGGACAGGGCGGCCTACGAGCAGTACTTC. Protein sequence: CASSPPDRAAYEQYF.

The DNA for the CDR3 is TGTGCCGTAAAGGACTCGGACGGCTCCTACGAGCAGTACTTC. Protein sequence: CAVKDSDGSYEQYF. V and J are TRBV27 and TRBJ2-7; D perhaps matches TRBD2 (5 bases). The V and J ends lost 11 bases and 0 bases respectively, with 17 bases between them. This CDR3 has 14 amino acids. Looked up from germline, CDR1 is MNHEY and CDR2 is SMNVEV (reference sequence).

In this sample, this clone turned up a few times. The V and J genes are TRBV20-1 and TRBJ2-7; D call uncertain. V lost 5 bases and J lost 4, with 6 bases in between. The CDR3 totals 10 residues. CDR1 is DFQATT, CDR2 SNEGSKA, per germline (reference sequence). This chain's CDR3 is CSAVNYEQYF. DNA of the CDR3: TGCAGTGCTGTTAATTACGAGCAGTACTTC.

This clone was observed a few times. CDR3: CASSIRTGRGGELFF. CDR3 bases: TGTGCCAGCAGTATCCGGACAGGGCGTGGGGGGGAGCTGTTTTTT. The chain uses TRBV6-5 and TRBJ2-2; 8 bases are a match to TRBD1. The CDR3 loop spans 15 amino acids. With 5 bases clipped from V and 8 bases from J, the junction kept 10 bases outside the gene matches. Germline lookup yields CDR1 MNHEY and CDR2 SVGAGI.

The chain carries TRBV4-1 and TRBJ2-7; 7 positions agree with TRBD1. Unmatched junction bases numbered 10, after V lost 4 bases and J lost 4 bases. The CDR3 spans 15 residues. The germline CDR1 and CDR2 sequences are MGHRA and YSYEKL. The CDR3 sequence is CASSPRDSRQYEQYF. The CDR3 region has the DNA TGCGCCAGCAGCCCCCGGGACAGCCGCCAATACGAGCAGTACTTC.